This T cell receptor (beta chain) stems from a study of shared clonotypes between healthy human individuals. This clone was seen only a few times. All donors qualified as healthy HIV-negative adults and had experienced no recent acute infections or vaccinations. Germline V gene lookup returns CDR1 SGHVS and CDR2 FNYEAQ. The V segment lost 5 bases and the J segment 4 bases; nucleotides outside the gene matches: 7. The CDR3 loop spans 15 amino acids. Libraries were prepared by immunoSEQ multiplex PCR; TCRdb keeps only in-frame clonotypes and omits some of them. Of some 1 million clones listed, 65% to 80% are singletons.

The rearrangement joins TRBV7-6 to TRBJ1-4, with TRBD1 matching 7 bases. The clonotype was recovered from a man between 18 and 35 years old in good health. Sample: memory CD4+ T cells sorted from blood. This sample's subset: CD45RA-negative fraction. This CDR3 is CASSGGTVFNEKLFF. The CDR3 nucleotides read TGTGCCAGCAGCGGTGGGACAGTCTTTAATGAAAAACTGTTTTTT.